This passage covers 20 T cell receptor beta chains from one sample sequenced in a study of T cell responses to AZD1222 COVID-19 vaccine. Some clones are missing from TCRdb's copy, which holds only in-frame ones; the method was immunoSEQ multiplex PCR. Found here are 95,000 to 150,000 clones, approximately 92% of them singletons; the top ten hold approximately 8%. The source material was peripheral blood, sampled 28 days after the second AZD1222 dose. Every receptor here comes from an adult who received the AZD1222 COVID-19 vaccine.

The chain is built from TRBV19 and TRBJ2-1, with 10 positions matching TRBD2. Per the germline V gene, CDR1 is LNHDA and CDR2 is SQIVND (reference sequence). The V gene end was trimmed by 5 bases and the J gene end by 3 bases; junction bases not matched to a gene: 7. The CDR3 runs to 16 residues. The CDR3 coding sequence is TGTGCCAGTAGTCGACAACTAGCGGGGAACTACAATGAGCAGTTCTTC. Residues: CASSRQLAGNYNEQFF.

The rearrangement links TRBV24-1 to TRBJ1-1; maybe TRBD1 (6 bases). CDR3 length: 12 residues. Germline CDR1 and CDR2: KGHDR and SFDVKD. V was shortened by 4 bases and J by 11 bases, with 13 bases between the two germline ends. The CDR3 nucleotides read TGTGCCACCAGTGAGGAAACAGGGACGGCTTTCTTT. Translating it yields CATSEETGTAFF.

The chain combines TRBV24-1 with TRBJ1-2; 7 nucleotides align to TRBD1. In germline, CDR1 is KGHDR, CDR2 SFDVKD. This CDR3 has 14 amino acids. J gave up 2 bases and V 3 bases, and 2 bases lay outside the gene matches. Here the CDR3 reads CATSDPQGNYGYTF. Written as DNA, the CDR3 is TGTGCCACCAGTGATCCACAGGGGAACTATGGCTACACCTTC.

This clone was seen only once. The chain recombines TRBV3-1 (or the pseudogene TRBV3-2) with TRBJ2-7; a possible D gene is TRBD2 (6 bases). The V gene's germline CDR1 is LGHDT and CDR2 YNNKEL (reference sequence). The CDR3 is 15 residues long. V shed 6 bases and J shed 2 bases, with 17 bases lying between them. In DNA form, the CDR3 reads TGTGCCAGCAGAAACCGGGGACTGGGGCCCTACGAGCAGTACTTC. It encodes CASRNRGLGPYEQYF.

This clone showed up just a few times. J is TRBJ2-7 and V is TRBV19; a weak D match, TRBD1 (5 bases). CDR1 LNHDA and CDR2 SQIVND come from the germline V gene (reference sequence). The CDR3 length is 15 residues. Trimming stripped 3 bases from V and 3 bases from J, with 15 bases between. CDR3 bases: TGTGCCAGTAGTATCCAGGGTGCGAACCACTACGAGCAGTACTTC. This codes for CASSIQGANHYEQYF.

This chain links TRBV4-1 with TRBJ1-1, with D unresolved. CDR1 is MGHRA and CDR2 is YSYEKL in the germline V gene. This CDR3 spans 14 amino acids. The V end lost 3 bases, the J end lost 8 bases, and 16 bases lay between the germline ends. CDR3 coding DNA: TGCGCCAGCAGCCAGAACCTAGGCAGAGGGGAAGCTTTCTTT. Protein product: CASSQNLGRGEAFF.

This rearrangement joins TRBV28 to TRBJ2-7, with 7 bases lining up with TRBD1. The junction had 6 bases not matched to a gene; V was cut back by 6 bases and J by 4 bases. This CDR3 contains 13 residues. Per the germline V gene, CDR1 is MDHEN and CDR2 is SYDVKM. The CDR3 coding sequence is TGTGCCAGCAGCTCAGGGGGTAGGTACGAGCAGTACTTC. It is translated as CASSSGGRYEQYF.

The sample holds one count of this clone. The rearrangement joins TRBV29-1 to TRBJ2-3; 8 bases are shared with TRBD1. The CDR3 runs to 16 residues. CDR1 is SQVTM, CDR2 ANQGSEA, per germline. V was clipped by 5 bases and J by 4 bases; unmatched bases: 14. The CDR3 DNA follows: TGCAGCGTTTCCAAAGACAGGGGAGGACGGGCAGATACGCAGTATTTT. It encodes CSVSKDRGGRADTQYF.

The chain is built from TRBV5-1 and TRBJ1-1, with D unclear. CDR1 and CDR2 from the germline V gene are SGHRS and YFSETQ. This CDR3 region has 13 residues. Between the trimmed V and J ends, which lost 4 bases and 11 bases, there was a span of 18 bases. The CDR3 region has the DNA TGCGCCAGCAGCCCAAAAGATGGCCTCGCGGCTTTCTTT. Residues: CASSPKDGLAAFF.

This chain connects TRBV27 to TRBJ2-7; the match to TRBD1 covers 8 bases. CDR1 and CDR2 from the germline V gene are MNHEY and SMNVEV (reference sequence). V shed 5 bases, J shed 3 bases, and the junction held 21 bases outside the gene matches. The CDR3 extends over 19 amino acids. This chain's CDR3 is CASSPAQGQVRKRGYEQYF. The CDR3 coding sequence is TGTGCCAGCAGTCCTGCACAGGGACAGGTCCGAAAAAGGGGCTACGAGCAGTACTTC.

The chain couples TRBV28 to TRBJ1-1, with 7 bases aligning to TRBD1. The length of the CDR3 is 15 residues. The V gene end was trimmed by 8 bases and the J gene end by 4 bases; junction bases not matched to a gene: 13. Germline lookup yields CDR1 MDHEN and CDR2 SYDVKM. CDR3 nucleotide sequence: TGTGCCAGCGTCGGGGCAGGGGGATTACGCACTGAAGCTTTCTTT. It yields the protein CASVGAGGLRTEAFF.

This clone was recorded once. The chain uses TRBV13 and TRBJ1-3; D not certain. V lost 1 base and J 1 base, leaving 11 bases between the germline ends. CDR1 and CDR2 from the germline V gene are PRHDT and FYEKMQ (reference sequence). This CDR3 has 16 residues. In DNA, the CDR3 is TGTGCCAGCAGCTTAGCTTCCAGACTGTCTGGAAACACCATATATTTT. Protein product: CASSLASRLSGNTIYF.

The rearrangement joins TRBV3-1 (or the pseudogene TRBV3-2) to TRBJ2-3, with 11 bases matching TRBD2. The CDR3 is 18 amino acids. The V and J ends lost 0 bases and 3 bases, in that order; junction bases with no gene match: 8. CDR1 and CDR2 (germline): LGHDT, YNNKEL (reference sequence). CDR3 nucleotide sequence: TGTGCCAGCAGCCAAGATCTTCGTACTAGCGGGGGAACAGATACGCAGTATTTT. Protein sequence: CASSQDLRTSGGTDTQYF.

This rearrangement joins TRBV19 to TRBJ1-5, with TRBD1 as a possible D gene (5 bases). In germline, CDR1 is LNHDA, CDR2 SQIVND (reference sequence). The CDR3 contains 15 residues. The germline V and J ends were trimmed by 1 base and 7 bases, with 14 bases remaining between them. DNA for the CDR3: TGTGCCAGTAGTATAGGTACGGGGGGGGAACAGCCCCAGCATTTT. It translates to CASSIGTGGEQPQHF.

CDR3 nucleotide sequence: TGTGCCATCAGTGATGGTGTGGGGCTGGCTATGTACGAGCAGTACTTC. This sequence encodes CAISDGVGLAMYEQYF. The gene calls are TRBV10-3 and TRBJ2-7; tentatively, D is TRBD1 (5 bases). The germline V gene encodes CDR1 ENHRY and CDR2 SYGVKD. The V end lost 3 bases, the J end lost 4 bases, and 19 bases lay between the germline ends. The CDR3 totals 16 residues.

This CDR3 reads CASSEGDYSNQPQHF. CDR3 coding DNA: TGTGCCAGCAGTGAGGGGGATTATAGCAATCAGCCCCAGCATTTT. The rearrangement links TRBV6-1 to TRBJ1-5; perhaps TRBD1 as D (5 bases). This CDR3 is 15 amino acids long. Trimming took off 3 bases at V and 0 bases at J, with 9 bases between the two ends. The germline CDR1 and CDR2 sequences are MNHNS and SASEGT.

The CDR3 reads CATSDPGLGSDTQYF. DNA for the CDR3: TGTGCCACCAGTGATCCCGGTTTAGGGTCAGATACGCAGTATTTT. The chain couples TRBV24-1 to TRBJ2-3, with no clear D. The CDR3 length is 15 residues. In germline, CDR1 is KGHDR, CDR2 SFDVKD. V shed 3 bases and J shed 4 bases, with 13 bases lying between them.

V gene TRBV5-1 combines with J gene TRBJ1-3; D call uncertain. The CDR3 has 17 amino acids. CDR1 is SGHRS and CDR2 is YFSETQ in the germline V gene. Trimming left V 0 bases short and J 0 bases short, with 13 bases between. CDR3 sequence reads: CASSLGGVGRSGNTIYF. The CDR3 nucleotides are TGCGCCAGCAGCTTGGGGGGTGTAGGGCGCTCTGGAAACACCATATATTTT.

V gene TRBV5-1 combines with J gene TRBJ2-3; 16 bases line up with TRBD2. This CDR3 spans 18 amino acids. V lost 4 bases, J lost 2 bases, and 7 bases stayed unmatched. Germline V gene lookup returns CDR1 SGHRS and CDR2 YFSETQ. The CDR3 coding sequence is TGCGCCAGCAGCCGCGGGACTAGCGGGAGGGCGGTCACAGATACGCAGTATTTT. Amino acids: CASSRGTSGRAVTDTQYF.

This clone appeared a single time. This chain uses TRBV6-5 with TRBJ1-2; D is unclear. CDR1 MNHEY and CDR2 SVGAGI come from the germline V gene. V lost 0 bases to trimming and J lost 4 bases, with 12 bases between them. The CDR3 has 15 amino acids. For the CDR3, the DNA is TGTGCCAGCAGTTACTCTAGTGTAGGGAGCTATGGCTACACCTTC. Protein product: CASSYSSVGSYGYTF.